This T cell receptor (beta chain) was sequenced in a study of blood T cell repertoires in COVID-19. Study summary: Samples taken during acute and convalescent COVID-19 were collected in the United States, Italy and Spain. PBMCs, B-cell-depleted T cells, or T cells provided the cDNA or gDNA that made up the material.

Germline CDR1 and CDR2: KGHSH and LQKENI. Trimming took 6 bases from V and 0 from J; bases not matched to a gene: 8. This CDR3 has 15 amino acids. Per the authors' pipeline: Amplification from reference gene primers served as the basis for estimated nucleated cell counts. Repertoires were generated with immunoSEQ multiplex PCR, while TCRdb's copy carries only in-frame clones and drops some. The V and J calls and clone size come from that table; D and trimming were worked out from the DNA. This table holds roughly 18,000 clones, 70% to 85% found once. Source material: peripheral blood. The origin of this receptor is a human donor in a cohort sampled during active COVID-19. The chain joins TRBV18 to TRBJ2-7; 7 positions agree with TRBD2. CDR3 DNA sequence: TGTGCCAGCTCCCTGAGCGGGGTAAGCTCCTACGAGCAGTACTTC. It yields the protein CASSLSGVSSYEQYF.